The rows below give T cell receptor beta chains drawn from one sample of a study of molecular identifiers for immune sequencing clone quantification. MiXCR was run by TCRdb on the PCR reads, yielding one entry per CDR3 protein. The sample records fewer than 100,000 distinct CDR3 sequences, under 25% being singletons. Sequenced: naive CD8+ T cells from blood, with Jurkat cell RNA spiked in. All receptors come from a human donor in good health. Some libraries in this study had Jurkat cell RNA spiked in. Each CDR3 is given with its conserved first and last residue. A D gene is named only where the DNA matches it firmly. Clone size, where shown, is once, few, many, or a class for clones that have expanded.

CDR3aa,CDR3nt,abundance,j_gene,d_gene,v_gene
CASSLRFGAGGEKLFF,TGTGCCAGCAGCTTAAGATTTGGCGCGGGGGGAGAAAAACTGTTTTTT,many,TRBJ1-4,-,TRBV7-8
CASSPPSGLGRETQYF,TGTGCCAGCAGCCCGCCCTCAGGGCTAGGCAGGGAGACCCAGTACTTC,many,TRBJ2-5,-,TRBV12-3/TRBV12-4
CASSFPQGYTGELFF,TGTGCCAGCAGCTTCCCACAGGGTTACACCGGGGAGCTGTTTTTT,many,TRBJ2-2,-,TRBV7-9
CASSLGTFSTDTQYF,TGTGCCAGCAGTTTGGGGACCTTTAGCACAGATACGCAGTATTTT,many,TRBJ2-3,-,TRBV5-5
CASSLPPGHLPYEQYF,TGTGCCAGCAGCTTACCACCAGGACATCTTCCCTACGAGCAGTACTTC,few,TRBJ2-7,-,TRBV7-2
CATFRLGCELNTEAFF,TGTGCCACTTTTCGATTGGGTTGTGAGTTGAACACTGAAGCTTTCTTT,-,TRBJ1-1,-,TRBV24-1
CASSLGTTYNEQFF,TGTGCCAGCAGTTTAGGGACAACCTACAATGAGCAGTTCTTC,few,TRBJ2-1,-,TRBV28
CASSQGLATYEQYF,TGCGCCAGCAGCCAAGGACTTGCCACCTACGAGCAGTACTTC,few,TRBJ2-7,-,TRBV4-1
CASSPQGRAETQYF,TGTGCCAGCAGCCCCCAGGGGCGGGCAGAGACCCAGTACTTC,many,TRBJ2-5,-,TRBV9
CASSPGIIIYTDTQYF,TGTGCCAGCAGCCCCGGGATCATTATCTACACAGATACGCAGTATTTT,-,TRBJ2-3,-,TRBV14
CASRPTGWGYNEQFF,TGTGCCAGCAGGCCCACCGGGTGGGGCTACAATGAGCAGTTCTTC,many,TRBJ2-1,-,TRBV6-5
CASSQSGSYEQYF,TGTGCCAGCAGCCAATCCGGGTCCTACGAGCAGTACTTC,many,TRBJ2-7,-,TRBV5-5
CASSPWTGSLNVAKNIQYF,TGTGCCAGCAGCCCGTGGACAGGTTCCCTGAACGTGGCCAAAAACATTCAGTACTTC,many,TRBJ2-4,TRBD1,TRBV7-2
CASSIRTNYEQYF,TGCGCCAGCAGCATCCGGACCAACTACGAGCAGTACTTC,many,TRBJ2-7,-,TRBV5-1
CSVGPEDSYEQYF,TGCAGCGTTGGACCGGAGGACTCCTACGAGCAGTACTTC,many,TRBJ2-7,-,TRBV29-1
CASSYRQRSYEQYF,TGTGCCAGCAGTTACAGACAGAGATCCTACGAGCAGTACTTC,-,TRBJ2-7,-,TRBV27
CASSEADYNEQFF,TGTGCCAGCAGTGAAGCCGACTACAATGAGCAGTTCTTC,-,TRBJ2-1,-,TRBV2
CASSPGTSRPLQETQYF,TGTGCCAGCAGCCCGGGGACTAGCCGCCCCTTGCAGGAGACCCAGTACTTC,many,TRBJ2-5,TRBD2,TRBV5-6
CASSADRVGFF,TGTGCCAGCAGCGCGGACAGGGTCGGATTCTTC,-,TRBJ2-1,TRBD1,TRBV6-1
CASKTGGDNSPLHF,TGTGCCAGCAAAACAGGCGGGGATAATTCACCCCTCCACTTT,many,TRBJ1-6,-,TRBV13
CASSPGRSGGTDTQYF,TGCGCCAGCAGCCCAGGAAGGAGCGGGGGCACAGATACGCAGTATTTT,-,TRBJ2-3,TRBD2,TRBV4-3
CASSLGQFSTDTQYF,TGTGCCAGCAGCCTAGGACAGTTTAGCACAGATACGCAGTATTTT,-,TRBJ2-3,-,TRBV11-2
CASSRTGHSYGYTF,TGTGCCAGCAGCCGGACAGGGCACTCCTATGGCTACACCTTC,-,TRBJ1-2,TRBD1,TRBV6-2/TRBV6-3
CASSLVGRSGDTQYF,TGTGCCAGCAGTTTAGTCGGGCGGTCAGGAGATACGCAGTATTTT,many,TRBJ2-3,-,TRBV12-3/TRBV12-4
CASGGLTNEKLFF,TGTGCCAGCGGTGGTTTGACTAATGAAAAACTGTTTTTT,few,TRBJ1-4,-,TRBV11-2
CASSLSPGTIGTGELFF,TGTGCCAGCAGCTTAAGCCCCGGGACTATCGGCACCGGGGAGCTGTTTTTT,many,TRBJ2-2,TRBD2,TRBV7-9
CASSPGNYGYTF,TGTGCCAGCAGCCCAGGAAACTATGGCTACACCTTC,few,TRBJ1-2,-,TRBV12-3/TRBV12-4
CASSQTVRDYYEQYF,TGCGCCAGCAGCCAAACTGTCCGGGACTACTACGAGCAGTACTTC,many,TRBJ2-7,TRBD2,TRBV4-1
CASSLGAGANTEAFF,TGTGCCAGCAGCTTAGGGGCAGGGGCGAACACTGAAGCTTTCTTT,many,TRBJ1-1,-,TRBV7-8
CASSFGGPEQYF,TGTGCCAGCAGCTTTGGAGGACCCGAGCAGTACTTC,medium-sized,TRBJ2-7,-,TRBV7-2
CASSAGFEQFF,TGTGCCAGTAGCGCAGGGTTTGAGCAGTTCTTC,few,TRBJ2-1,-,TRBV19
CASSQGLADYNEQFF,TGTGCCAGCAGTCAGGGACTAGCGGACTACAATGAGCAGTTCTTC,-,TRBJ2-1,TRBD2,TRBV28
CASSSYRGPYGYTF,TGTGCCAGCAGCAGTTACAGGGGCCCCTATGGCTACACCTTC,-,TRBJ1-2,TRBD1,TRBV9
CASSLGLKLTRELFF,TGCGCCAGCAGCCTAGGACTAAAACTAACGAGGGAGCTGTTTTTT,-,TRBJ2-2,-,TRBV4-3
CASSRGAGLNTEAFF,TGTGCCAGCAGCCGGGGGGCAGGGCTGAACACTGAAGCTTTCTTT,many,TRBJ1-1,-,TRBV7-9
CASRPRAGEDYEQYF,TGTGCCAGCAGGCCCCGAGCAGGGGAAGACTACGAGCAGTACTTC,many,TRBJ2-7,-,TRBV6-6
CASSSTWAHNEQFF,TGTGCCAGCAGTTCCACCTGGGCGCACAATGAGCAGTTCTTC,-,TRBJ2-1,-,TRBV27
CASRRGRDGPYEQYF,TGTGCCAGCAGACGAGGGAGGGACGGCCCCTACGAGCAGTACTTC,many,TRBJ2-7,TRBD2,TRBV7-9
CASRIGPGTEAFF,TGTGCCAGCAGAATAGGGCCCGGCACTGAAGCTTTCTTT,few,TRBJ1-1,-,TRBV5-5
CASSMTSSGANVLTF,TGTGCCAGCAGTATGACGTCGTCTGGGGCCAACGTCCTGACTTTC,many,TRBJ2-6,-,TRBV12-3/TRBV12-4
CASSRTATGSSYEQYF,TGCGCCAGCAGCCGAACCGCGACAGGGTCCTCCTACGAGCAGTACTTC,-,TRBJ2-7,TRBD1,TRBV4-1
CASRTSRDINHEQFF,TGTGCCAGCAGAACTTCCCGGGATATTAACCATGAGCAGTTCTTC,many,TRBJ2-1,-,TRBV11-2
CASSQDLGDSSYNEQFF,TGCGCCAGCAGCCAAGATTTGGGGGATAGCTCCTACAATGAGCAGTTCTTC,many,TRBJ2-1,-,TRBV4-3
CASSRIAGGYEQYF,TGTGCCAGCAGCCGTATAGCGGGTGGTTACGAGCAGTACTTC,many,TRBJ2-7,TRBD2,TRBV7-9
CASLQTGAVQETQYF,TGTGCCAGCCTCCAAACCGGGGCAGTACAAGAGACCCAGTACTTC,-,TRBJ2-5,-,TRBV12-3/TRBV12-4
CASSVYPGDQPQHF,TGTGCCAGCAGCGTCTACCCAGGGGATCAGCCCCAGCATTTT,many,TRBJ1-5,-,TRBV9
CAISDLPEASGGLLLNTDTQYF,TGTGCCATCAGTGATCTACCGGAGGCTAGCGGGGGGCTCCTACTTAACACAGATACGCAGTATTTT,few,TRBJ2-3,TRBD2,TRBV10-3
CASSPPTGEPTDTQYF,TGTGCCAGCAGCCCTCCCACGGGCGAGCCAACAGATACGCAGTATTTT,many,TRBJ2-3,-,TRBV7-9
CASSLLASGYNYEQYF,TGTGCCAGCAGTTTATTGGCTAGCGGGTACAACTACGAGCAGTACTTC,few,TRBJ2-7,TRBD2,TRBV27
CASSNLGPLTDTQYF,TGTGCCAGCAGCAACCTAGGGCCCTTAACAGATACGCAGTATTTT,many,TRBJ2-3,-,TRBV11-2
CSARDSRTSGYNTGELFF,TGCAGTGCTAGAGATTCGCGGACTAGCGGATATAACACCGGGGAGCTGTTTTTT,many,TRBJ2-2,TRBD2,TRBV20-1
CASSFRDAAKNIQYF,TGTGCCAGCAGCTTTCGGGATGCAGCCAAAAACATTCAGTACTTC,few,TRBJ2-4,-,TRBV5-4
CATGRAEQPQHF,TGTGCCACCGGCAGGGCGGAGCAGCCCCAGCATTTT,many,TRBJ1-5,-,TRBV7-8
CASSPGKRFTEAFF,TGTGCCAGCAGCCCCGGGAAAAGGTTCACTGAAGCTTTCTTT,many,TRBJ1-1,-,TRBV7-6
CASSEEVRNYEQYF,TGTGCCAGCAGTGAAGAAGTCAGAAACTACGAGCAGTACTTC,many,TRBJ2-7,-,TRBV6-1
CASSLLAGGSSNEQFF,TGTGCCAGCAGTCTACTAGCGGGGGGCTCCAGCAATGAGCAGTTCTTC,few,TRBJ2-1,TRBD2,TRBV6-5
CASSYGQGVYNEQFF,TGTGCCAGCAGTTACGGGCAGGGGGTGTACAATGAGCAGTTCTTC,few,TRBJ2-1,TRBD1,TRBV6-2/TRBV6-3
CATSEKDPRGGDEQFF,TGTGCCACCAGCGAAAAGGACCCCAGAGGGGGCGATGAGCAGTTCTTC,few,TRBJ2-1,TRBD1,TRBV24-1
CASEGGGLYTEAFF,TGTGCCAGCGAAGGTGGAGGACTTTACACTGAAGCTTTCTTT,many,TRBJ1-1,-,TRBV19